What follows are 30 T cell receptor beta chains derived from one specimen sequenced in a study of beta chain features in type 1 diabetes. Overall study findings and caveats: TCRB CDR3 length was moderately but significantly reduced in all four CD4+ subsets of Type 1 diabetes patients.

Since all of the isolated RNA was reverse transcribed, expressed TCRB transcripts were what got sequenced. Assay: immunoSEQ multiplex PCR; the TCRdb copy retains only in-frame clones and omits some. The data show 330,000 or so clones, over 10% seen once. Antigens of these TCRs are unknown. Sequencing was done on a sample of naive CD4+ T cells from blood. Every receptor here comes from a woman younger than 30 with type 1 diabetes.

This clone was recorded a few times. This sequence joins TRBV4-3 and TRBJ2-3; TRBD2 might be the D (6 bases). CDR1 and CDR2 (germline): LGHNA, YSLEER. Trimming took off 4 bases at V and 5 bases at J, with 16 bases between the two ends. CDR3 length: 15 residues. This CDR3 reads CASSPAWRGIDTQYF. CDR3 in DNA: TGCGCCAGCAGCCCGGCCTGGAGGGGTATAGATACGCAGTATTTT.

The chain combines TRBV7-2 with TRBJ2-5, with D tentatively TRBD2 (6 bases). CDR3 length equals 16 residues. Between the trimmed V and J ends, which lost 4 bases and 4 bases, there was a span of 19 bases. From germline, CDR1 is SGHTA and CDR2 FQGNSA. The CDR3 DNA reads TGTGCCAGCAGCTCCCCCTCCGGGGGAAGCCGAGAGACCCAGTACTTC. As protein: CASSSPSGGSRETQYF.

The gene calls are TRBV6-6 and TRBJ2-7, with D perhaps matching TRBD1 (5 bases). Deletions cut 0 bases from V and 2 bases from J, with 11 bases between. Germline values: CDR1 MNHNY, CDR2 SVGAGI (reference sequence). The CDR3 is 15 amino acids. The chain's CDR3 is CASSYSGLMTYEQYF. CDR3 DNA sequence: TGTGCCAGCAGTTACTCGGGGCTGATGACCTACGAGCAGTACTTC.

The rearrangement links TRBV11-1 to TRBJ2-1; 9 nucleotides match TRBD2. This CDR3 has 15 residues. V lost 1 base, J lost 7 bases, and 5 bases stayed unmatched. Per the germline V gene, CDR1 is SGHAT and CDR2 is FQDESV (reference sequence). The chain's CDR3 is CASSLGGGRGNEQFF. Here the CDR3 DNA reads TGTGCCAGCAGCTTAGGTGGCGGGAGGGGGAATGAGCAGTTCTTC.

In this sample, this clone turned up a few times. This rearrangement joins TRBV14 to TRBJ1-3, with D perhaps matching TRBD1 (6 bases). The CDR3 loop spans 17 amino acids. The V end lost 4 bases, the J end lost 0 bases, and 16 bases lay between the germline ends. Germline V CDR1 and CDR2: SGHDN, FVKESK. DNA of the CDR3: TGTGCCAGCAGCCCCGGCAGGGACACATTCTCTGGAAACACCATATATTTT. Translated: CASSPGRDTFSGNTIYF. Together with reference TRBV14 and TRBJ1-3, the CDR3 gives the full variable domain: EAGVTQFPSHSVIEKGQTVTLRCDPISGHDNLYWYRRVMGKEIKFLLHFVKESKQDESGMPNNRFLAERTGGTYSTLKVQPAELEDSGVYFCASSPGRDTFSGNTIYFGEGSWLTVV.

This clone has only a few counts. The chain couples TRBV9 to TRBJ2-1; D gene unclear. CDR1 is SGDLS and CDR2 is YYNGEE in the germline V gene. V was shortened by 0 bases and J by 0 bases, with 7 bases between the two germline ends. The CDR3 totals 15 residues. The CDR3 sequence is CASSVGAGSYNEQFF. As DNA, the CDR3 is TGTGCCAGCAGCGTAGGAGCAGGCTCCTACAATGAGCAGTTCTTC.

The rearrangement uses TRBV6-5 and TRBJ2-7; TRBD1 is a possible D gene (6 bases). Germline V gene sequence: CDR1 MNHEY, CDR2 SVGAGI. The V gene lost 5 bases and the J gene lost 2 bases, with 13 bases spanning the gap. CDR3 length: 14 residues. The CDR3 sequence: CASSLDRRTYEQYF. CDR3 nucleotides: TGTGCCAGCAGTCTTGACAGGAGAACCTACGAGCAGTACTTC.

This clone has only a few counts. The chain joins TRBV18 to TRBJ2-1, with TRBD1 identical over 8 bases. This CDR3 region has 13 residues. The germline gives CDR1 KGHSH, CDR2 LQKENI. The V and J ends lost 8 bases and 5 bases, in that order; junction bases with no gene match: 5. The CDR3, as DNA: TGTGCCAGCGCCCGGGACAGGAACAATGAGCAGTTCTTC. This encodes CASARDRNNEQFF.

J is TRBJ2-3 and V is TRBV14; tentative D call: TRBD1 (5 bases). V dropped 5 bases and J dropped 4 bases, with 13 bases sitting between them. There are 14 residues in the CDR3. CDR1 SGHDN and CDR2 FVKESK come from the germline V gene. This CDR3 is CASSSRVLADTQYF. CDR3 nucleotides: TGTGCCAGCAGCAGCAGGGTGCTGGCAGATACGCAGTATTTT.

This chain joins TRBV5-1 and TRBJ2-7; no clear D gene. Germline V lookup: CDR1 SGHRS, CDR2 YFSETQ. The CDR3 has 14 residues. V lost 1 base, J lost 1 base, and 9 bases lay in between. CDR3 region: CASSLTTDSYEQYF. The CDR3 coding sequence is TGCGCCAGCAGCTTGACAACCGATTCCTACGAGCAGTACTTC.

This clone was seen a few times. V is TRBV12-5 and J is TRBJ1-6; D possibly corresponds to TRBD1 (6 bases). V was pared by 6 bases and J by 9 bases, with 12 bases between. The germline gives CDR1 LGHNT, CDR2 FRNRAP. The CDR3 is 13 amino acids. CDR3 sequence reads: CASGRQVGSPLHF. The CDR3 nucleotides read TGTGCTAGTGGGCGACAGGTCGGTTCACCCCTCCACTTT.

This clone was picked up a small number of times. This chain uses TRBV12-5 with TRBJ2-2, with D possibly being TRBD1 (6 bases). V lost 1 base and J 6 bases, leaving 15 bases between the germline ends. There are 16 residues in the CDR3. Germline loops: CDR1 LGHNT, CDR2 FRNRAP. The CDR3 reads CASGLEVERQAGELFF. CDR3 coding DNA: TGTGCTAGTGGTTTGGAAGTAGAGAGACAGGCCGGGGAGCTGTTTTTT.

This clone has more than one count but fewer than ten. In DNA, the CDR3 is TGTGCCAGCAGTGAGGGACAGGGGGCCATCGGGGAGCTGTTTTTT. Translated: CASSEGQGAIGELFF. V usage is TRBV2 and J usage is TRBJ2-2; 12 nucleotides agree with TRBD1. Trimming cost V 3 bases and J 7 bases; bases outside gene matches: 3. The V gene's germline CDR1 is SNHLY and CDR2 FYNNEI. This CDR3 is built from 15 residues. The variable domain in full, with the rest retrieved from reference TRBV2 and TRBJ2-2, is EPEVTQTPSHQVTQMGQEVILRCVPISNHLYFYWYRQILGQKVEFLVSFYNNEISEKSEIFDDQFSVERPDGSNFTLKIRSTKLEDSAMYFCASSEGQGAIGELFFGEGSRLTVL.

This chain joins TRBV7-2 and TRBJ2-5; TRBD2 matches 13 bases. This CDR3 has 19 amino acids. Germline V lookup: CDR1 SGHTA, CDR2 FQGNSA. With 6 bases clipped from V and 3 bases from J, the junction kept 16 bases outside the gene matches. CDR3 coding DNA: TGTGCCAGCAGTCGACCGGGGCGGATGGGACTAGCGGGAAAAGAGACCCAGTACTTC. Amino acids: CASSRPGRMGLAGKETQYF.

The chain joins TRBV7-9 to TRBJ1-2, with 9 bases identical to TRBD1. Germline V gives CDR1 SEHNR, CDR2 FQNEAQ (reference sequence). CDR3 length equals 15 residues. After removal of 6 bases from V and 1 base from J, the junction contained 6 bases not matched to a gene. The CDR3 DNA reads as TGTGCCAGCAGTGGGACAGGGTTCCTTAACTATGGCTACACCTTC. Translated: CASSGTGFLNYGYTF.

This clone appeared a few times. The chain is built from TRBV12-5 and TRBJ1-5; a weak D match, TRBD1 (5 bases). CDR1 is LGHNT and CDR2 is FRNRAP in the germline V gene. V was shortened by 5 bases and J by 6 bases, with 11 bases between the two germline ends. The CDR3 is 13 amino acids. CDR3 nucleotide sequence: TGTGCTAGTGGTAAGACAGACGGTCAGCCCCAGCATTTT. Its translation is CASGKTDGQPQHF.

CDR3 loop: CASSQVGLAGGPVLNIQYF. The CDR3 DNA reads as TGCGCCAGCAGCCAGGTTGGCCTAGCGGGAGGGCCGGTTCTGAACATTCAGTACTTC. The chain employs TRBV4-1 and TRBJ2-4, with 12 bases identical to TRBD2. V shed 3 bases and J 7 bases; nucleotides not matched to a gene: 16. From germline, CDR1 is MGHRA and CDR2 YSYEKL. The CDR3 extends over 19 amino acids.

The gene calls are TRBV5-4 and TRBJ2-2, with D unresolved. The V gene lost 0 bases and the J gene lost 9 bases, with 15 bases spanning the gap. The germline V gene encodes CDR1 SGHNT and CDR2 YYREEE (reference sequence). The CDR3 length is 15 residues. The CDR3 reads CASSLAGYSFRELFF. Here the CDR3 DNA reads TGTGCCAGCAGCTTGGCAGGATATTCTTTCCGGGAGCTGTTTTTT.

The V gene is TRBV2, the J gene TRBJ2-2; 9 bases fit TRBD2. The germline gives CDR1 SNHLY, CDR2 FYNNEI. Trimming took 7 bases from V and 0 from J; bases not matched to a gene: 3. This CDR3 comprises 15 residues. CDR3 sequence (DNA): TGTGCCAGCAACGGACTAGCGTCGAACACCGGGGAGCTGTTTTTT. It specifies CASNGLASNTGELFF. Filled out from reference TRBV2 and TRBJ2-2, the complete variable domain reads EPEVTQTPSHQVTQMGQEVILRCVPISNHLYFYWYRQILGQKVEFLVSFYNNEISEKSEIFDDQFSVERPDGSNFTLKIRSTKLEDSAMYFCASNGLASNTGELFFGEGSRLTVL.

The CDR3 is CASSDRDRGRLSTDTQYF. The CDR3 region has the DNA TGTGCCAGCAGCGACCGGGACAGGGGGCGCTTATCGACAGATACGCAGTATTTT. The chain combines TRBV9 with TRBJ2-3; TRBD1 aligns across 12 bases. After removal of 3 bases from V and 3 bases from J, the junction contained 11 bases not matched to a gene. The CDR3 sequence is 18 residues long. Looked up from germline, CDR1 is SGDLS and CDR2 is YYNGEE. The full variable domain, in which reference TRBV9 and TRBJ2-3 provide the parts outside the CDR3, is DSGVTQTPKHLITATGQRVTLRCSPRSGDLSVYWYQQSLDQGLQFLIQYYNGEERAKGNILERFSAQQFPDLHSELNLSSLELGDSALYFCASSDRDRGRLSTDTQYFGPGTRLTVL.

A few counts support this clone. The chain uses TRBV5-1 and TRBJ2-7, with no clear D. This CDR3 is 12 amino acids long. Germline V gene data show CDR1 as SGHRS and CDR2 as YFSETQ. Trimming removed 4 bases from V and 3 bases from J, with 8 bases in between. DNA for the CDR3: TGCGCCAGCAGCGCGGATTTCTACGAGCAGTACTTC. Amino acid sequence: CASSADFYEQYF.

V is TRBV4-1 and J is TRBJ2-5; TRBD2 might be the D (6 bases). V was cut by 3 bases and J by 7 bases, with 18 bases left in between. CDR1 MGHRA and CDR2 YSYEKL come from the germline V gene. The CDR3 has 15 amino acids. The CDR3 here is CASSHGLSGVGTQYF. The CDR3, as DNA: TGCGCCAGCAGCCACGGACTATCCGGGGTCGGGACCCAGTACTTC.

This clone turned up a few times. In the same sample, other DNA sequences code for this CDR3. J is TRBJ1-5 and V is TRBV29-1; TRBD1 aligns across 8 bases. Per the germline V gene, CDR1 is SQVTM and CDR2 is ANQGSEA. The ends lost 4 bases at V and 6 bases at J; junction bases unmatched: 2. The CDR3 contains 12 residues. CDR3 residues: CSVGQGSQPQHF. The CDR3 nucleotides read TGCAGCGTTGGACAGGGGAGTCAGCCCCAGCATTTT.

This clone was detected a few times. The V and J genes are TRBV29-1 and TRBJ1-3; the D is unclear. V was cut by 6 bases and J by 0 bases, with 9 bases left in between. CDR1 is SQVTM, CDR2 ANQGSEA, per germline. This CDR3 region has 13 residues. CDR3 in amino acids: CSVVQNSGNTIYF. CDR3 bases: TGCAGCGTCGTCCAGAACTCTGGAAACACCATATATTTT. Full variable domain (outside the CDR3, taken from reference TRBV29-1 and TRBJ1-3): SAVISQKPSRDICQRGTSLTIQCQVDSQVTMMFWYRQQPGQSLTLIATANQGSEATYESGFVIDKFPISRPNLTFSTLTVSNMSPEDSSIYLCSVVQNSGNTIYFGEGSWLTVV.

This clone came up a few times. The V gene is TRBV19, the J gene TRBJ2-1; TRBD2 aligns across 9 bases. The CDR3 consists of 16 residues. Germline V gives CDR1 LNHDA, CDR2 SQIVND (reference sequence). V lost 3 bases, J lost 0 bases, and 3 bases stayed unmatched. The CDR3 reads CASSIGGRVSYNEQFF. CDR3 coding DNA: TGTGCCAGTAGTATTGGCGGGAGGGTCTCCTACAATGAGCAGTTCTTC.

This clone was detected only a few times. The CDR3 sequence: CASSEEVEGQGRGGYTF. CDR3 bases: TGTGCCAGCAGTGAGGAGGTTGAGGGACAGGGGAGAGGTGGCTACACCTTC. V gene TRBV2 combines with J gene TRBJ1-2; TRBD1 matches 10 bases. Trimming took 3 bases from V and 7 from J; bases not matched to a gene: 14. Germline V CDR1 and CDR2: SNHLY, FYNNEI. The CDR3 extends over 17 amino acids.

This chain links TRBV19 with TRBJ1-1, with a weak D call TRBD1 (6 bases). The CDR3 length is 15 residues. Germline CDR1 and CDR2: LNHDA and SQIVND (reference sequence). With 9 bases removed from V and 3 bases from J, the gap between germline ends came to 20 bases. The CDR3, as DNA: TGTGCCAGCCTGGACAGACCCCCCGGTGACACTGAAGCTTTCTTT. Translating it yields CASLDRPPGDTEAFF.

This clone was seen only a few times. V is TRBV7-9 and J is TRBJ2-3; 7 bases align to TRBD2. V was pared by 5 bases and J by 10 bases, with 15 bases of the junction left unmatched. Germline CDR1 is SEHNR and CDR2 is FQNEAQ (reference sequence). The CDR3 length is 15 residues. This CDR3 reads CASSPVSRGSQAQYF. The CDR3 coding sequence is TGTGCCAGCAGCCCAGTGTCGCGGGGGTCCCAGGCGCAGTATTTT.

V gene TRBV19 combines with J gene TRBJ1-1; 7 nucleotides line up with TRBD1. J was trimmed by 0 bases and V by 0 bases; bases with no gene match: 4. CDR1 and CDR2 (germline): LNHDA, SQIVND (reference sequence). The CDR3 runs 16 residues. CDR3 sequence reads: CASSIDWDRVNTEAFF. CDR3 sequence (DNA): TGTGCCAGTAGTATAGATTGGGACAGAGTGAACACTGAAGCTTTCTTT.

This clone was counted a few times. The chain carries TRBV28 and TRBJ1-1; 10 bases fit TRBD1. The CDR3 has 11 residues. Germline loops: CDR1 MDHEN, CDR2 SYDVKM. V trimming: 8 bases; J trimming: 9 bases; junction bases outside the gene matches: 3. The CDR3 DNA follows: TGTGCCAGCGCGACAGGGGGCCAAGCTTTCTTT. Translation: CASATGGQAFF.